This T cell receptor (beta chain) was documented in a study of cytomegalovirus exposure and HLA in healthy donors. CDR3 length: 14 residues. Trimming at V came to 7 bases and at J to 5 bases, leaving 10 bases not matched to a gene. A multiplex PCR was run with 60 Vbeta primers and 13 Jbeta primers. Sequencing used immunoSEQ multiplex PCR; TCRdb keeps in-frame clones, though not all of them. The table has approximately 140,000 clones, roughly four fifths seen once; the top ten hold around 1.6%. This chain joins TRBV23-1 and TRBJ1-1; TRBD1 agrees at 7 bases. TRBV23-1 is known as an ORF, though its function is uncertain. The TCR was taken from a female donor in good health and CMV-seronegative. The sequenced material came from PBMCs. CDR3: CASNKNRGETEAFF. The CDR3 coding sequence is TGCGCCAGCAATAAAAACAGGGGAGAGACTGAAGCTTTCTTT.